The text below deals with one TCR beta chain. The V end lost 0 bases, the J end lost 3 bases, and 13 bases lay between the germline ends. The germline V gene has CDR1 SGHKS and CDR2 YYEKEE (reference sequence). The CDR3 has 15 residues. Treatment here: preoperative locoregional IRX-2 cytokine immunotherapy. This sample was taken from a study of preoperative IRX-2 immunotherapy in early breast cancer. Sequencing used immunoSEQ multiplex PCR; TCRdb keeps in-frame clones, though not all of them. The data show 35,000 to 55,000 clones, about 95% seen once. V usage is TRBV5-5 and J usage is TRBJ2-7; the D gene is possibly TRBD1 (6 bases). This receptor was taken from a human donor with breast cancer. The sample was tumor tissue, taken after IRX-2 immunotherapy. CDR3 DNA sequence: TGTGCCAGCAGCTTGGATGAAGTGACAGGCTACGAGCAGTACTTC. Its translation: CASSLDEVTGYEQYF.